This TCR beta chain was sequenced in a study of CD8+CD57+ T cells in acquired aplastic anemia. Background on the study: Sorted CD4+ and CD8+ cells yielded DNA averaging around 3 ug. Healthy donors averaged around 10 million reads for CD4+ cells. Study results and caveats: The same twenty-nine CD8+ CDR3 sequences occurred in patients and in controls. Patients and healthy controls showed no significant CD8+ Simpson's diversity difference.

As to this clonotype: The target antigen is unknown.

The V gene's germline CDR1 is SEHNR and CDR2 FQNEAQ (reference sequence). V shed 1 base and J shed 6 bases, with 7 bases lying between them. This CDR3 comprises 13 residues. Researchers used genomic DNA as the template to profile TCR beta VDJ and CDR3. MiXCR, run by TCRdb on the reads, gives a single entry per CDR3 protein. The data show over 200,000 distinct CDR3 sequences, around 60% seen once. The chain employs TRBV7-9 and TRBJ2-1; D is uncertain. This clonotype was sampled from a human donor in good health. Material for sequencing was sorted CD4+, CD8+, or CD8+CD57+ T cells (not recorded which) from PBMCs. The CDR3, as DNA: TGTGCCAGCAGCTTAGTGGCCACCAATGAGCAGTTCTTC. Its protein product is CASSLVATNEQFF. The full variable domain, completed using reference TRBV7-9 and TRBJ2-1, is DTGVSQNPRHKITKRGQNVTFRCDPISEHNRLYWYRQTLGQGPEFLTYFQNEAQLEKSRLLSDRFSAERPKGSFSTLEIQRTEQGDSAMYLCASSLVATNEQFFGPGTRLTVL.